The clone carrying this TCR beta chain was detected ten times or more. Its specificity is unknown. Unique molecular identifiers were built into the TCRbeta library. Each CDR3 protein gets one entry after TCRdb re-called the PCR reads with MiXCR. The sample holds some 29,000 distinct CDR3 sequences, 6.3% seen once. Germline CDR1 reads SQVTM; CDR2 reads ANQGSEA. The CDR3 sequence is 12 residues long. Trimming took 3 bases from V and 2 from J, leaving 5 bases between them. The data belong to a study of T-cell reconstitution after alpha-beta-depleted transplantation in children. Findings of the study overall: Certain patients had high TCRbeta diversity at day 60, and it came from recipient T cells and thymic progenitors that survived. A year post-transplant, T-cell counts and diversity derived mostly from newly produced T cells. Reportedly, only several hundred clones from non-depleted graft cells drove alpha-beta T-cell counts at about two months.

Sequencing used PBMCs, mostly from graft donor cells, obtained 180 days after TCRalphabeta/CD19-depleted stem cell transplant. The sequence came from a male patient younger than 18 who had a stem cell transplant for acute myeloid leukemia, so the T cells may come from the graft donor. V usage is TRBV29-1 and J usage is TRBJ2-1; D call uncertain. In nucleotides, the CDR3 is TGCAGCGTTGAGAGCACCTACAATGAGCAGTTCTTC. Protein sequence: CSVESTYNEQFF.